The 15 T cell receptor beta chains presented below share a single source sample, sequenced in a study of cytomegalovirus exposure and HLA in healthy donors (TCRdb year 2017). Libraries were constructed by the immunoSEQ multiplex PCR assay. TCRdb limited this immuneACCESS table to in-frame rearrangements with V and J called. A share of clones is missing; checked studies link under half to unresolved V genes, and the rest is unexplained. The table for this sample lists under 250,000 clones; roughly 87% of them were counted only once. The ten largest clones take up approximately 12% of the sample. Sequencing was carried out using PBMCs. Receptors were obtained from a man aged 18 to 29 in good health and CMV-seropositive.

The chain couples TRBV27 to TRBJ2-5; maybe TRBD1 (6 bases). Looked up from germline, CDR1 is MNHEY and CDR2 is SMNVEV (reference sequence). Trimming removed 5 bases from V and 2 bases from J, with 9 bases in between. This CDR3 contains 13 residues. The CDR3 region is CASSGTMQETQYF. The CDR3 nucleotides are TGTGCCAGCAGTGGGACAATGCAAGAGACCCAGTACTTC.

The chain combines TRBV4-2 with TRBJ2-1; 9 nucleotides match TRBD2. The CDR3 loop spans 16 amino acids. With 1 base clipped from V and 8 bases from J, the junction kept 9 bases outside the gene matches. Looked up from germline, CDR1 is LGHNA and CDR2 is YNFKEQ. The CDR3 DNA follows: TGTGCCAGCAGCCAAGGCAGCGGGAGGCCGGGCTATGAGCAGTTCTTC. It is translated as CASSQGSGRPGYEQFF.

The V gene is TRBV29-1, the J gene TRBJ1-1; D may be TRBD1 (5 bases). V was cut by 6 bases and J by 4 bases, with 12 bases left in between. Germline CDR1 is SQVTM and CDR2 is ANQGSEA. CDR3 length: 12 residues. DNA for the CDR3: TGCAGCGTGGTCAATGGGGCCACTGAAGCTTTCTTT. This translates into CSVVNGATEAFF.

The chain carries TRBV27 and TRBJ2-1; D perhaps matches TRBD2 (7 bases). Germline assignment: CDR1 MNHEY and CDR2 SMNVEV (reference sequence). Trimming took 6 bases from V and 3 from J, leaving 12 bases between them. The CDR3 contains 14 residues. The DNA for the CDR3 is TGTGCCAGCAGGGGGGGCGGGGGCTACAATGAGCAGTTCTTC. Translated, it gives CASRGGGGYNEQFF.

A note on this clone: Other DNA sequences in the same sample also yield this CDR3. The chain is built from TRBV7-2 and TRBJ1-5; TRBD1 is a possible D gene (6 bases). The germline gives CDR1 SGHTA, CDR2 FQGNSA. This CDR3 is 14 amino acids long. The ends were cut back, 3 bases at V and 7 bases at J, with 13 bases in the middle. CDR3 residues: CASSFLQGGQPQHF. CDR3 bases: TGTGCCAGCAGCTTTTTACAGGGCGGGCAGCCCCAGCATTTT.

This chain joins TRBV7-9 and TRBJ2-5, with D unresolved. This CDR3 is built from 12 residues. Germline-derived CDR1 and CDR2 are SEHNR and FQNEAQ (reference sequence). V lost 4 bases and J 5 bases, leaving 8 bases between the germline ends. The CDR3 here is CASSSRGETQYF. In DNA form, the CDR3 reads TGTGCCAGCAGCTCGCGTGGGGAGACCCAGTACTTC.

This clone has only one observation. The V call is TRBV25-1, the J call TRBJ2-1, with D possibly being TRBD1 (5 bases). The CDR3 runs 12 residues. The germline CDR1 and CDR2 sequences are MGHDK and SYGVNS. Trimming shortened V by 5 bases and J by 5 bases, and 7 bases separated the two germline ends. CDR3 sequence reads: CASSLQDNEQFF. In DNA, the CDR3 is TGTGCCAGCAGTTTACAGGACAATGAGCAGTTCTTC.

The chain is built from TRBV11-2 and TRBJ1-2; D not certain. Trimming stripped 6 bases from V and 0 bases from J, with 11 bases between. The CDR3 sequence is 14 residues long. The germline gives CDR1 SGHAT, CDR2 FQNNGV. The CDR3 nucleotides read TGTGCCAGCAGAAGGGCCGGGGCTAACTATGGCTACACCTTC. This gives the protein CASRRAGANYGYTF.

The CDR3 region has the DNA TGTGCCAGCAGTGATCCGGTCGGGGGCGGGCAAGAGACCCAGTACTTC. Encoded protein: CASSDPVGGGQETQYF. The V and J genes are TRBV6-1 and TRBJ2-5; tentatively, D is TRBD1 or TRBD2 (6 bases each). The germline gives CDR1 MNHNS, CDR2 SASEGT. The V and J ends lost 3 bases and 2 bases respectively, with 16 bases between them. The CDR3 is 16 residues long.

The chain recombines TRBV27 with TRBJ1-3; D is ambiguous. This CDR3 region has 13 residues. Trimming cost V 5 bases and J 4 bases, with 9 bases left between them. CDR1 and CDR2 (germline): MNHEY, SMNVEV (reference sequence). The CDR3 loop reads CASSRLDGNTIYF. The CDR3 DNA is TGTGCCAGCAGTCGGTTAGACGGAAACACCATATATTTT.

This rearrangement joins TRBV2 to TRBJ1-4; no definite D call. Germline V gene lookup returns CDR1 SNHLY and CDR2 FYNNEI. This CDR3 is built from 12 residues. Trimming stripped 4 bases from V and 4 bases from J, with 4 bases between. The CDR3 spells CASSGYNEKLFF. The CDR3 DNA reads as TGTGCCAGCAGTGGTTATAATGAAAAACTGTTTTTT.

The V and J genes are TRBV30 and TRBJ2-1; 11 positions agree with TRBD2. The V segment lost 3 bases and the J segment 7 bases; nucleotides outside the gene matches: 5. The CDR3 has 14 amino acids. Germline-derived CDR1 and CDR2 are GTSNPN and SVGIG (reference sequence). This CDR3 reads CAWRRLAGYNEQFF. The CDR3 nucleotides read TGTGCCTGGAGGAGACTAGCGGGATATAATGAGCAGTTCTTC.

The gene calls are TRBV7-8 and TRBJ2-5; perhaps D is TRBD1 or TRBD2 (5 bases each). Germline V gene lookup returns CDR1 SGHVS and CDR2 FQNEAQ. The V end was cut by 5 bases, the J end by 3 bases, with 10 bases between. The CDR3 is 13 amino acids. CDR3 sequence: CASSGDQKETQYF. In nucleotides, the CDR3 is TGTGCCAGCAGCGGGGACCAAAAAGAGACCCAGTACTTC.

The chain carries TRBV28 and TRBJ2-2; D is undetermined. Germline loops: CDR1 MDHEN, CDR2 SYDVKM. Trimming left V 1 base short and J 4 bases short, with 7 bases between. The CDR3 spans 14 residues. CDR3 protein: CASSLSPSTGELFF. The CDR3 nucleotides are TGTGCCAGCAGTTTATCCCCATCCACCGGGGAGCTGTTTTTT.

The V gene is TRBV2, the J gene TRBJ2-1, with D uncertain. The CDR3 covers 13 residues. The germline V gene has CDR1 SNHLY and CDR2 FYNNEI. V shed 6 bases and J shed 6 bases, with 12 bases lying between them. As DNA, the CDR3 is TGTGCCAGCAGGCCCTCATACGGCAATGAGCAGTTCTTC. It specifies CASRPSYGNEQFF.